This is a list of T cell receptor beta chains from one sample in a study of lymphopenia after photon versus proton radiotherapy. The table came from immunoSEQ multiplex PCR; TCRdb's copy has only in-frame clones and leaves some out. The sample records some 20,000 clones, roughly nine tenths being singletons. Specimen: peripheral blood, collected from a patient treated with proton-based radiotherapy. The receptors originated from a man aged 70-80 years with pancreatic cancer. CDR3s include the opening cysteine and the closing phenylalanine or tryptophan. The D gene is left open where the match is weak. Expanded clones are given a class, and other clones once, few, many or no size at all.

TRBJ1-1	NA	NA	TRBV11-2	CASSLVFGHTEAFF	TGTGCCAGCAGCTTAGTCTTCGGACACACTGAAGCTTTCTTT
TRBJ1-1	NA	NA	TRBV9	CASSVVSGAEAFF	TGTGCCAGCAGCGTAGTGTCAGGGGCTGAAGCTTTCTTT
TRBJ2-5	NA	NA	TRBV21-1	CASSKEFNRDLQETQYF	TGTGCCAGCAGCAAAGAGTTCAACAGGGACCTTCAAGAGACCCAGTACTTC
TRBJ2-5	NA	TRBD2	TRBV7-9	CASSFAGGPETQYF	TGTGCCAGCAGCTTCGCGGGGGGGCCAGAGACCCAGTACTTC
TRBJ2-7	NA	NA	TRBV15	CATSRDLGGEQYF	TGTGCCACCAGCAGAGATCTAGGGGGCGAGCAGTACTTC
TRBJ1-2	NA	TRBD1	TRBV4-1	CASSQGTGSNYGYTF	TGCGCCAGCAGCCAAGGGACAGGGTCTAACTATGGCTACACCTTC
TRBJ2-7	NA	TRBD1	TRBV30	CAWSPGQGTYEQYF	TGTGCCTGGAGCCCCGGACAGGGGACCTACGAGCAGTACTTC
TRBJ2-7	once	TRBD2	TRBV30	CAWSAGAGGHEQYF	TGTGCCTGGAGTGCAGGTGCGGGGGGGCACGAGCAGTACTTC
TRBJ2-3	NA	NA	TRBV29-1	CSVDGDGSWADTQYF	TGCAGCGTTGACGGGGACGGGAGCTGGGCAGATACGCAGTATTTT
TRBJ2-5	NA	NA	TRBV5-5	CASSLLGAQETQYF	TGTGCCAGCAGCTTGCTTGGGGCCCAAGAGACCCAGTACTTC